The 18 T cell receptor beta chains listed next were all sequenced from one sample in a study of T cell repertoires in cytomegalovirus infection. For these TCRs, the target antigens are not known. TCRdb fed the reads into MiXCR, producing one record per CDR3 protein. Here the sample spans approximately 1,000,000 distinct CDR3 sequences, roughly 30% being singletons. The sample was cultured CD8+ T cells from PBMCs, taken from culture after CMV antigen stimulation. All receptors come from a human donor in good health (CMV status not recorded). Some clones in this sample may be carry-over from other donors' samples.

The J gene is TRBJ2-5, the V gene TRBV6-2 or TRBV6-3; TRBD2 aligns across 9 bases. The CDR3 loop spans 15 amino acids. The V segment lost 7 bases and the J segment 4 bases; nucleotides outside the gene matches: 10. Germline CDR1 reads MNHEY; CDR2 reads SVGEGT. The CDR3 sequence: CASTRLRGGGETQYF. The DNA for the CDR3 is TGTGCCAGCACCCGATTGCGGGGGGGTGGAGAGACCCAGTACTTC.

The genes are TRBV12-3 or TRBV12-4 and TRBJ2-7; D might be TRBD2 (5 bases). CDR3 length: 13 residues. Trimming shortened V by 6 bases and J by 5 bases, and 14 bases separated the two germline ends. CDR3 DNA: TGTGCCAGCAGCCCCGGGGTTTGGGACGAGCAGTACGTC. This encodes CASSPGVWDEQYV.

Only a few counts were recorded for this clonotype. The chain employs TRBV6-5 and TRBJ1-1, with 9 positions matching TRBD1. The CDR3 extends over 13 amino acids. Germline trimming cut 7 bases from V and 6 bases from J; bases unmatched to any gene: 6. The germline V gene encodes CDR1 MNHEY and CDR2 SVGAGI. CDR3 bases: TGTGCCAGCACGGGACAGGGAGATGCTGAAGCTTTCTTT. Amino acids: CASTGQGDAEAFF.

This clonotype appeared a few times. This rearrangement joins TRBV7-9 to TRBJ1-4; D unresolved. Germline V gene lookup returns CDR1 SEHNR and CDR2 FQNEAQ (reference sequence). Trimming removed 5 bases at V and 4 bases at J, with 11 bases between. The CDR3 length is 14 residues. DNA of the CDR3: TGTGCCAGCAGCCCGATCACGCTTAATGAAAAACTGTTTTTT. Amino acid sequence: CASSPITLNEKLFF.

As concerns this clonotype: Mismatch with germline at one junction end may stem from a read error. The rearrangement links TRBV7-6 to TRBJ2-5; the D gene is possibly TRBD2 (7 bases). This CDR3 spans 19 amino acids. Per germline, CDR1 SGHVS and CDR2 FNYEAQ. The CDR3 sequence: CANSRIRSAWGGDQETQYF. The DNA for the CDR3 is TGTGCCAACAGCCGTATTAGGTCGGCGTGGGGGGGCGACCAAGAGACCCAGTACTTC.

The chain joins TRBV20-1 to TRBJ2-1; unclear D gene. Per germline, CDR1 DFQATT and CDR2 SNEGSKA (reference sequence). The CDR3 length is 15 residues. Trimming took off 3 bases at V and 1 base at J, with 13 bases between the two ends. This chain's CDR3 is CSASLWDLSYNEQFF. The CDR3 nucleotides are TGCAGTGCTAGTCTCTGGGATCTTTCCTACAATGAGCAGTTCTTC.

This clonotype was counted a few times. The chain couples TRBV5-1 to TRBJ1-1, with 7 positions matching TRBD1. V lost 4 bases to trimming and J lost 1 base; unmatched junction nucleotides: 13. The CDR3 is 17 residues long. The germline gives CDR1 SGHRS, CDR2 YFSETQ. Here the CDR3 DNA reads TGCGCCAGCAGCGGAACCCACAGGGGCCGTGGGAACACTGAAGCTTTCTTT. This sequence encodes CASSGTHRGRGNTEAFF.

This sequence joins TRBV7-9 and TRBJ2-2; 7 positions agree with TRBD1. Germline loops: CDR1 SEHNR, CDR2 FQNEAQ (reference sequence). J was trimmed by 1 base and V by 9 bases; bases with no gene match: 11. The CDR3 covers 16 residues. CDR3 DNA sequence: TGTGCCAGTAAGGATGTGGGACAGAAGAACACCGGGGAGCTGTTTTTT. It is translated as CASKDVGQKNTGELFF.

A note on this clonotype: This may stem from a read error, because a much larger clone lies one nucleotide away. This chain connects TRBV7-2 to TRBJ1-2; no definite D call. V lost 3 bases, J lost 2 bases, and 22 bases lay in between. Germline lookup yields CDR1 SGHTA and CDR2 FQGNSA. This CDR3 contains 18 residues. This CDR3 is CASSFGGPVLPQNYGYTF. Here the CDR3 DNA reads TGTGCCAGCAGCTTTGGAGGACCAGTGTTACCCCAGAACTATGGCTACACCTTC.

This clonotype showed up many times. The chain recombines TRBV27 with TRBJ1-1, with a possible D match to TRBD1 (6 bases). V was pared by 5 bases and J by 1 base, with 11 bases between. The CDR3 sequence is 14 residues long. Germline V gene lookup returns CDR1 MNHEY and CDR2 SMNVEV (reference sequence). Written as DNA, the CDR3 is TGTGCCAGCAGTCTACAGGGACGGAACACTGAAGCTTTCTTT. Protein product: CASSLQGRNTEAFF.

This clonotype was seen ten or more times. The V call is TRBV12-3 or TRBV12-4, the J call TRBJ1-5; 8 positions match TRBD1. Losses at the gene ends were 5 bases for V and 4 bases for J; bases not matched to a gene: 7. CDR3 size: 15 residues. The CDR3 here is CASSPAGTGNQPQHF. CDR3 bases: TGTGCCAGCAGTCCGGCCGGGACAGGAAATCAGCCCCAGCATTTT.

This clonotype was recorded a few times. The CDR3 spells CASSGAGMNEQFF. The CDR3 nucleotides read TGTGCCAGCAGTGGAGCAGGGATGAATGAGCAGTTCTTC. V is TRBV2 and J is TRBJ2-1, with D possibly being TRBD1 (5 bases). CDR3 size: 13 residues. The V gene lost 4 bases and the J gene lost 7 bases, with 11 bases spanning the gap. CDR1 SNHLY and CDR2 FYNNEI come from the germline V gene.

CDR3 coding DNA: TGTGCCAGCAGCCCCCGACCGGGTGGAAACTCTGAAGCTTTCTTT. Translation gives CASSPRPGGNSEAFF. The chain uses TRBV7-9 and TRBJ1-1; D remains ambiguous. There are 15 residues in the CDR3. The germline V gene has CDR1 SEHNR and CDR2 FQNEAQ (reference sequence). Between the trimmed V and J ends, which lost 5 bases and 6 bases, there was a span of 19 bases.

This clonotype has a handful of counts. The chain recombines TRBV27 with TRBJ2-3; D may be TRBD2 (6 bases). With 2 bases removed from V and 11 bases from J, the gap between germline ends came to 20 bases. Per the germline V gene, CDR1 is MNHEY and CDR2 is SMNVEV (reference sequence). The length of the CDR3 is 15 residues. The CDR3: CASSLRGTGLGGQYF. Here the CDR3 DNA reads TGTGCCAGCAGTTTACGGGGCACAGGCCTGGGGGGGCAGTATTTT.

The V gene is TRBV5-6, the J gene TRBJ1-2; tentatively, D is TRBD1 (6 bases). The CDR3 runs 16 residues. Germline V gene lookup returns CDR1 SGHDT and CDR2 YYEEEE. Trimming left V 3 bases short and J 0 bases short, with 15 bases between. CDR3 nucleotides: TGTGCCAGCAGCTCGTGGGGGGCCATGCCTAACTATGGCTACACCTTC. Its translation is CASSSWGAMPNYGYTF.

This clonotype has more than one count but fewer than ten. This sequence joins TRBV7-2 and TRBJ1-5, with a tentative D call TRBD1 (6 bases). CDR1 is SGHTA, CDR2 FQGNSA, per germline. The length of the CDR3 is 14 residues. Trimming shortened V by 4 bases and J by 3 bases, and 10 bases separated the two germline ends. The CDR3 region is CASSSQGPNQPQHF. CDR3 nucleotide sequence: TGTGCCAGCAGCTCACAGGGTCCCAATCAGCCCCAGCATTTT. Filled out from reference TRBV7-2 and TRBJ1-5, the complete variable domain reads GAGVSQSPSNKVTEKGKDVELRCDPISGHTALYWYRQSLGQGLEFLIYFQGNSAPDKSGLPSDRFSAERTGGSVSTLTIQRTQQEDSAVYLCASSSQGPNQPQHFGDGTRLSIL.

The table lists this clonotype with a few counts. J is TRBJ2-5 and V is TRBV6-5, with 7 bases aligning to TRBD2. Germline V CDR1 and CDR2: MNHEY, SVGAGI. This CDR3 comprises 16 residues. V lost 7 bases to trimming and J lost 0 bases; unmatched junction nucleotides: 11. The DNA of the CDR3 is TGTGCCAGCACCGCAAGAGCGGGGTATAACCAAGAGACCCAGTACTTC. Translating gives CASTARAGYNQETQYF.

This clonotype has more than one count but fewer than ten. This sequence joins TRBV7-9 and TRBJ1-5; D perhaps matches TRBD1 (6 bases). CDR1 is SEHNR, CDR2 FQNEAQ, per germline (reference sequence). V lost 3 bases and J 6 bases, leaving 15 bases between the germline ends. The CDR3 runs to 15 residues. The DNA for the CDR3 is TGTGCCAGCAGCTTCGGGCGAAGGGGGGGTCAGCCCCAGCATTTT. This translates into CASSFGRRGGQPQHF.